This paragraph reports one T cell receptor beta chain. These data come from a study of blood T cell repertoires in COVID-19. In the study overall: The United States, Italy and Spain supplied acute and convalescent COVID-19 samples.

As processed by the authors: Reference gene primer amplification gave nucleated cell count estimates. Sequenced by immunoSEQ multiplex PCR; TCRdb stores in-frame clones only, minus some. From that table come the V and J calls and clone size; the DNA was used to work out D and trimming. The profile covers about 270,000 clones, with around 82% appearing a single time and roughly 3% taken by the ten largest. Germline V gene sequence: CDR1 MNHNS, CDR2 SASEGT. The V gene end was trimmed by 1 base and the J gene end by 9 bases; junction bases not matched to a gene: 14. This CDR3 has 16 residues. The TCR sequence derives from a woman in her late teens or twenties with acute or convalescent COVID-19. The chain is built from TRBV6-1 and TRBJ2-5; 7 bases match TRBD2. Sequences were obtained from peripheral blood. The CDR3 region has the DNA TGTGCCAGCAGTGAAGATCTAGCGGAAGAATCGAGCGCCCAGTACTTC. Protein product: CASSEDLAEESSAQYF.